The next 19 T cell receptor beta chains were all read from a single sample in a study of cytomegalovirus exposure and HLA in healthy donors. PCR involved 60 Vbeta and 13 Jbeta primers. Some clones are missing from TCRdb's copy, which holds only in-frame ones; the method was immunoSEQ multiplex PCR. The table lists tens of thousands of clones, about 67% of them singletons, with less than 8.5% in the top ten. Sequenced: PBMCs. These receptors were collected from a man between 35 and 55 years old in good health and CMV-seropositive.

This chain uses TRBV29-1 with TRBJ2-2; D is possibly TRBD1 (6 bases). The V end lost 5 bases, the J end lost 2 bases, and 15 bases lay between the germline ends. The CDR3 totals 15 residues. The germline gives CDR1 SQVTM, CDR2 ANQGSEA. The CDR3: CSVLGQTSNTGELFF. Written as DNA, the CDR3 is TGCAGCGTTTTAGGACAGACATCTAACACCGGGGAGCTGTTTTTT.

The J gene is TRBJ2-7, the V gene TRBV5-1; TRBD2 matches at 12 bases. The CDR3 runs 16 residues. CDR1 and CDR2 (germline): SGHRS, YFSETQ. V lost 4 bases, J lost 6 bases, and 11 bases stayed unmatched. The CDR3 reads CASSPWTSGIQGEQYF. CDR3 DNA: TGCGCCAGCAGCCCATGGACTAGCGGGATCCAAGGCGAGCAGTACTTC.

This clone was detected a few times. This rearrangement joins TRBV29-1 to TRBJ2-5; D gene ambiguous. This CDR3 has 10 amino acids. V was pared by 4 bases and J by 4 bases, with 4 bases between. Germline V gene sequence: CDR1 SQVTM, CDR2 ANQGSEA. The CDR3 sequence is CSVGAETQYF. As DNA, the CDR3 is TGCAGCGTTGGGGCAGAGACCCAGTACTTC.

This clone came up a few times. The CDR3 sequence: CASSVRRENEKLFF. DNA for the CDR3: TGTGCCAGCAGTGTGAGGAGGGAGAATGAAAAACTGTTTTTT. This chain links TRBV2 with TRBJ1-4; D call uncertain. The germline CDR1 and CDR2 sequences are SNHLY and FYNNEI. The CDR3 runs 14 residues. V gave up 4 bases and J gave up 5 bases, with 11 bases separating them. Complete variable domain (other parts from reference TRBV2 and TRBJ1-4): EPEVTQTPSHQVTQMGQEVILRCVPISNHLYFYWYRQILGQKVEFLVSFYNNEISEKSEIFDDQFSVERPDGSNFTLKIRSTKLEDSAMYFCASSVRRENEKLFFGSGTQLSVL.

This clone occurred a few times. This chain connects TRBV11-1 to TRBJ1-2; perhaps TRBD1 as D (5 bases). Trimming removed 3 bases from V and 8 bases from J, with 7 bases in between. Germline assignment: CDR1 SGHAT and CDR2 FQDESV (reference sequence). This CDR3 is 11 amino acids long. CDR3 residues: CASSFRGGYTF. The CDR3 bases are TGTGCCAGCAGCTTTAGGGGCGGCTACACCTTC.

This CDR3 reads CASGGTQYF. The CDR3 DNA follows: TGTGCCAGCGGCGGGACCCAGTACTTC. This chain uses TRBV6-1 with TRBJ2-5, with unresolved D. The germline CDR1 and CDR2 sequences are MNHNS and SASEGT. The CDR3 sequence is 9 residues long. Trimming took off 8 bases at V and 7 bases at J, with 5 bases between the two ends.

The V gene is TRBV2, the J gene TRBJ1-5; possibly TRBD1 for D (6 bases). Between the trimmed V and J ends, which lost 7 bases and 5 bases, there was a span of 15 bases. This CDR3 comprises 14 residues. Germline values: CDR1 SNHLY, CDR2 FYNNEI. CDR3 sequence reads: CASKQGTDHQPQHF. The DNA of the CDR3 is TGTGCCAGCAAACAGGGTACCGACCATCAGCCCCAGCATTTT. Full variable domain (remainder filled in from reference TRBV2 and TRBJ1-5): EPEVTQTPSHQVTQMGQEVILRCVPISNHLYFYWYRQILGQKVEFLVSFYNNEISEKSEIFDDQFSVERPDGSNFTLKIRSTKLEDSAMYFCASKQGTDHQPQHFGDGTRLSIL.

Only a few counts were recorded for this clone. The rearrangement uses TRBV5-6 and TRBJ1-2; tentatively, D is TRBD1 (5 bases). Germline CDR1 and CDR2: SGHDT and YYEEEE. This CDR3 region has 13 residues. V was clipped by 6 bases and J by 5 bases, with 14 bases between them. Here the CDR3 reads CASTEDREYGYTF. In DNA form, the CDR3 reads TGTGCCAGCACCGAAGACAGAGAATATGGCTACACCTTC.

This clone was detected a few times. The chain employs TRBV18 and TRBJ1-5; tentative D call: TRBD1 (6 bases). The CDR3 length is 15 residues. Germline CDR1 is KGHSH and CDR2 is LQKENI. The V and J ends lost 3 bases and 7 bases respectively, with 16 bases between them. The CDR3 bases are TGTGCCAGCTCACCCTACCGGGACAAAGAGCAGCCCCAGCATTTT. As protein: CASSPYRDKEQPQHF.

The chain carries TRBV7-9 and TRBJ2-1; 7 nucleotides agree with TRBD1. The CDR3 sequence is 15 residues long. V lost 5 bases to trimming and J lost 0 bases; unmatched junction nucleotides: 4. Germline V gene data show CDR1 as SEHNR and CDR2 as FQNEAQ (reference sequence). CDR3 nucleotide sequence: TGTGCCAGCAGCCCGAGGGACAGCTCCTACAATGAGCAGTTCTTC. This gives the protein CASSPRDSSYNEQFF.

V gene TRBV6-1 combines with J gene TRBJ1-1; D is undetermined. Germline values: CDR1 MNHNS, CDR2 SASEGT. The CDR3 has 14 residues. The germline V and J ends were trimmed by 7 bases and 0 bases, with 12 bases remaining between them. Here the CDR3 DNA reads TGTGCCAGCATATCGTGGCTCTTGAACACTGAAGCTTTCTTT. Amino acid sequence: CASISWLLNTEAFF.

This chain connects TRBV4-3 to TRBJ1-2, with D hard to call. Germline V gene lookup returns CDR1 LGHNA and CDR2 YSLEER. V gave up 3 bases and J gave up 7 bases, with 9 bases separating them. The CDR3 covers 12 residues. CDR3 sequence reads: CASSHTRAGYTF. The CDR3 coding sequence is TGCGCCAGCAGCCATACTAGGGCTGGCTACACCTTC.

This sequence joins TRBV5-4 and TRBJ2-5, with 9 positions matching TRBD1. The CDR3 is 16 residues long. CDR1 is SGHNT, CDR2 YYREEE, per germline (reference sequence). The trim removed 4 bases at V and 1 base at J, leaving 8 bases unmatched. The chain's CDR3 is CASSGTGTGSQETQYF. The CDR3 DNA reads TGTGCCAGCAGCGGGACCGGGACAGGGAGCCAAGAGACCCAGTACTTC.

The CDR3 DNA is TGCGCCAGCAGCTTGGAACTAGCGGGGGAGAAAAACAATGAGCAGTTCTTC. Translating gives CASSLELAGEKNNEQFF. The genes are TRBV5-1 and TRBJ2-1; 11 nucleotides match TRBD2. Germline V gene lookup returns CDR1 SGHRS and CDR2 YFSETQ. Losses at the gene ends were 0 bases for V and 5 bases for J; bases not matched to a gene: 7. There are 17 residues in the CDR3.

The DNA of the CDR3 is TGTGCCAGCAGCTTAGTAAATCAGCCCCAGCATTTT. It is translated as CASSLVNQPQHF. The genes are TRBV7-6 and TRBJ1-5, with D uncertain. Germline-derived CDR1 and CDR2 are SGHVS and FNYEAQ. V shed 1 base and J shed 4 bases, with 2 bases lying between them. This CDR3 has 12 residues. Looking up the rest from reference TRBV7-6 and TRBJ1-5 gives the full variable domain: GAGVSQSPRYKVTKRGQDVALRCDPISGHVSLYWYRQALGQGPEFLTYFNYEAQQDKSGLPNDRFSAERPEGSISTLTIQRTEQRDSAMYRCASSLVNQPQHFGDGTRLSIL.

J is TRBJ1-2 and V is TRBV7-9; perhaps TRBD1 as D (6 bases). With 5 bases removed from V and 8 bases from J, the gap between germline ends came to 15 bases. The germline V gene encodes CDR1 SEHNR and CDR2 FQNEAQ (reference sequence). The CDR3 is 13 amino acids. CDR3: CASSRDTGWGYTF. As DNA, the CDR3 is TGTGCCAGCAGCAGGGACACCGGATGGGGCTACACCTTC.

The table lists this clone with a count of one. The chain is built from TRBV27 and TRBJ1-1; D may be TRBD1 (5 bases). The CDR3 length is 15 residues. Germline CDR1 reads MNHEY; CDR2 reads SMNVEV (reference sequence). The V and J ends lost 0 bases and 5 bases respectively, with 13 bases between them. CDR3 bases: TGTGCCAGCAGTTTATCTAAGCAGGGTGGTACTGAAGCTTTCTTT. The encoded protein is CASSLSKQGGTEAFF.

CDR3 coding DNA: TGCGCCAGCAGCTCCGGGACACTTGCAACTAATGAAAAACTGTTTTTT. Translated, it gives CASSSGTLATNEKLFF. The chain is built from TRBV5-1 and TRBJ1-4; TRBD1 is a possible D gene (6 bases). Germline CDR1 and CDR2: SGHRS and YFSETQ. This CDR3 comprises 16 residues. V lost 3 bases and J 0 bases, leaving 12 bases between the germline ends.

The chain links TRBV7-8 to TRBJ1-5; D is possibly TRBD1 (5 bases). The CDR3 contains 15 residues. CDR1 and CDR2 from the germline V gene are SGHVS and FQNEAQ. V was trimmed by 7 bases and J by 4 bases, leaving 17 bases between them. The CDR3 region is CASNSGKTANQPQHF. CDR3 coding DNA: TGTGCCAGCAACTCCGGCAAGACAGCTAATCAGCCCCAGCATTTT.